The 15 T cell receptor beta chains presented below share a single source sample, sequenced in a study of CD8 T cells in Susac syndrome. Reverse transcription of about 0.5 to 1 ug RNA was carried out with random hexamers. In TCRdb, the immunoSEQ multiplex PCR reads were re-called with MiXCR into one record per CDR3 protein. The data hold approximately 280,000 distinct CDR3 sequences, with about 88% observed a single time. Source material: CD8+ T cells from PBMCs. Receptor source: a human donor with multiple sclerosis.

The chain links TRBV28 to TRBJ2-2; TRBD2 matches 11 bases. Germline V gene data show CDR1 as MDHEN and CDR2 as SYDVKM. With V trimmed by 5 bases and J by 2 bases, 7 bases remained unmatched. The length of the CDR3 is 17 residues. CDR3 in DNA: TGTGCCAGCAGTGTGGGACTAGCGGAAAGTAACACCGGGGAGCTGTTTTTT. This translates into CASSVGLAESNTGELFF.

CDR3 residues: CASSFLVSGELFF. The CDR3 coding sequence is TGTGCCAGCAGCTTTCTAGTTTCCGGGGAGCTGTTTTTT. The J gene is TRBJ2-2, the V gene TRBV7-9; D gene ambiguous. CDR1 is SEHNR, CDR2 FQNEAQ, per germline (reference sequence). Trimming removed 3 bases at V and 6 bases at J, with 8 bases between. CDR3 size: 13 residues.

V usage is TRBV5-4 and J usage is TRBJ2-1; the D is unclear. Trimming removed 4 bases from V and 2 bases from J, with 13 bases in between. This CDR3 is 15 amino acids long. Germline V gene lookup returns CDR1 SGHNT and CDR2 YYREEE (reference sequence). The CDR3 loop reads CASSRPSGPYNEQFF. The DNA for the CDR3 is TGTGCCAGCAGCCGTCCCTCCGGCCCCTACAATGAGCAGTTCTTC. Variable domain in full (rest from reference TRBV5-4 and TRBJ2-1): ETGVTQSPTHLIKTRGQQVTLRCSSQSGHNTVSWYQQALGQGPQFIFQYYREEENGRGNFPPRFSGLQFPNYSSELNVNALELDDSALYLCASSRPSGPYNEQFFGPGTRLTVL.

This rearrangement joins TRBV27 to TRBJ1-2; 7 nucleotides align to TRBD1. Looked up from germline, CDR1 is MNHEY and CDR2 is SMNVEV (reference sequence). This CDR3 contains 17 residues. Trimming at V came to 5 bases and at J to 0 bases, leaving 12 bases not matched to a gene. The DNA of the CDR3 is TGTGCCAGCAGTCTCGGGGCCACAGGGGCCTCTAACTATGGCTACACCTTC. Amino acid sequence: CASSLGATGASNYGYTF.

The rearrangement links TRBV6-1 to TRBJ2-5, with 11 bases identical to TRBD2. Germline loops: CDR1 MNHNS, CDR2 SASEGT. The junction had 3 bases not matched to a gene; V was cut back by 2 bases and J by 4 bases. The CDR3 loop spans 15 amino acids. The CDR3 DNA reads TGTGCCAGCAGTGAACTAGCGGGAGGATCAGAGACCCAGTACTTC. It specifies CASSELAGGSETQYF.

The CDR3 here is CATTGLAGENEQFF. The CDR3 bases are TGCGCCACTACGGGACTAGCGGGAGAAAATGAGCAGTTCTTC. The chain couples TRBV4-1 to TRBJ2-1; 14 bases agree with TRBD2. Germline V lookup: CDR1 MGHRA, CDR2 YSYEKL. CDR3 length: 14 amino acids. V shed 10 bases and J 7 bases; nucleotides not matched to a gene: 6.

The chain links TRBV4-1 to TRBJ2-7; TRBD1 agrees at 8 bases. The CDR3 has 15 amino acids. Per germline, CDR1 MGHRA and CDR2 YSYEKL. J was trimmed by 1 base and V by 3 bases; bases with no gene match: 5. CDR3 sequence (DNA): TGCGCCAGCAGCCATTTTTGGACAGGGTCCTACGAGCAGTACTTC. It codes for CASSHFWTGSYEQYF.

This chain links TRBV7-9 with TRBJ2-2, with D perhaps TRBD2 (6 bases). From germline, CDR1 is SEHNR and CDR2 FQNEAQ (reference sequence). Trimming took 11 bases from V and 5 from J, leaving 18 bases between them. There are 14 residues in the CDR3. The CDR3 reads CASGGGGPTGELFF. CDR3 bases: TGTGCCTCCGGGGGAGGAGGGCCTACCGGGGAGCTGTTTTTT. The variable domain in full, with the rest retrieved from reference TRBV7-9 and TRBJ2-2, is DTGVSQNPRHKITKRGQNVTFRCDPISEHNRLYWYRQTLGQGPEFLTYFQNEAQLEKSRLLSDRFSAERPKGSFSTLEIQRTEQGDSAMYLCASGGGGPTGELFFGEGSRLTVL.

The rearrangement joins TRBV27 to TRBJ1-5; possible D gene TRBD1, 6 bases. This CDR3 region has 16 residues. The germline gives CDR1 MNHEY, CDR2 SMNVEV (reference sequence). The germline V and J ends were trimmed by 0 bases and 4 bases, with 13 bases remaining between them. As DNA, the CDR3 is TGTGCCAGCAGTTTATCTACGGGACAAGCTAATCAGCCCCAGCATTTT. Amino acid sequence: CASSLSTGQANQPQHF.

V gene TRBV24-1 combines with J gene TRBJ2-5; 7 bases are a match to TRBD2. Trimming removed 4 bases from V and 2 bases from J; junction bases left unmatched: 3. The length of the CDR3 is 14 residues. The germline V gene has CDR1 KGHDR and CDR2 SFDVKD. CDR3 coding DNA: TGTGCCACCAGTGAGAGGGGAGGGCAAGAGACCCAGTACTTC. Amino acid sequence: CATSERGGQETQYF.

The chain is built from TRBV28 and TRBJ2-7; unclear D gene. V gave up 8 bases and J gave up 0 bases, with 11 bases separating them. The germline gives CDR1 MDHEN, CDR2 SYDVKM. This CDR3 comprises 13 residues. In DNA, the CDR3 is TGTGCCAGCCAGCCACCCAGCTCCTACGAGCAGTACTTC. The encoded protein is CASQPPSSYEQYF.

The chain links TRBV28 to TRBJ1-1; unclear D gene. The CDR3 sequence is 14 residues long. CDR1 MDHEN and CDR2 SYDVKM come from the germline V gene. Trimming took 6 bases from V and 1 from J, leaving 12 bases between them. The CDR3 DNA follows: TGTGCCAGCAGAACCCCCTGGGAGAACACTGAAGCTTTCTTT. It is translated as CASRTPWENTEAFF.

The chain links TRBV6-5 to TRBJ1-1; D might be TRBD1 (5 bases). Germline V lookup: CDR1 MNHEY, CDR2 SVGAGI. V shed 0 bases and J shed 5 bases, with 13 bases lying between them. The CDR3 loop spans 15 amino acids. This CDR3 is CASSYSAGWGTEAFF. The CDR3 DNA is TGTGCCAGCAGTTACTCCGCAGGGTGGGGAACTGAAGCTTTCTTT.

This clonotype was counted between two and nine times. This sequence joins TRBV20-1 and TRBJ2-7; D call uncertain. V lost 0 bases, J lost 6 bases, and 9 bases lay in between. This CDR3 comprises 12 residues. Germline V gives CDR1 DFQATT, CDR2 SNEGSKA (reference sequence). The CDR3: CSARDRGREQYF. For the CDR3, the DNA is TGCAGTGCTAGAGATCGAGGCCGCGAGCAGTACTTC.

The chain is built from TRBV2 and TRBJ2-1; TRBD1 might be the D (7 bases). V dropped 1 base and J dropped 11 bases, with 21 bases sitting between them. The length of the CDR3 is 16 residues. Germline V gene lookup returns CDR1 SNHLY and CDR2 FYNNEI. CDR3 nucleotide sequence: TGTGCCAGCAGTGAAGACCCAGCAGGGGGGACCCTAAAGCAGTTCTTC. This translates into CASSEDPAGGTLKQFF. The full variable domain, its missing parts supplied by reference TRBV2 and TRBJ2-1, is EPEVTQTPSHQVTQMGQEVILRCVPISNHLYFYWYRQILGQKVEFLVSFYNNEISEKSEIFDDQFSVERPDGSNFTLKIRSTKLEDSAMYFCASSEDPAGGTLKQFFGPGTRLTVL.